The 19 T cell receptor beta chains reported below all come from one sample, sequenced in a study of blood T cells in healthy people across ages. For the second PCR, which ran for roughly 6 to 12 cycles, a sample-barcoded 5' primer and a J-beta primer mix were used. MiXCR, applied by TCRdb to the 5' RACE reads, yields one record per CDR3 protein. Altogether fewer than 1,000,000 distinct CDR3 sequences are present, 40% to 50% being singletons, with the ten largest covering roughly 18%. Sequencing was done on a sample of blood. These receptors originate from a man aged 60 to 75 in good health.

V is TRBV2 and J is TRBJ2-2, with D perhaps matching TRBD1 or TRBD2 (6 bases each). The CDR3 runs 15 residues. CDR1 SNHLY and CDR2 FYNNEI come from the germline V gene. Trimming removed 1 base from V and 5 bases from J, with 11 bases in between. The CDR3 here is CASSEGGARTGELFF. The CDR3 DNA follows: TGTGCCAGCAGTGAAGGGGGGGCTCGGACCGGGGAGCTGTTTTTT. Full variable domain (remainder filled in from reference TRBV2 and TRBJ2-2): EPEVTQTPSHQVTQMGQEVILRCVPISNHLYFYWYRQILGQKVEFLVSFYNNEISEKSEIFDDQFSVERPDGSNFTLKIRSTKLEDSAMYFCASSEGGARTGELFFGEGSRLTVL.

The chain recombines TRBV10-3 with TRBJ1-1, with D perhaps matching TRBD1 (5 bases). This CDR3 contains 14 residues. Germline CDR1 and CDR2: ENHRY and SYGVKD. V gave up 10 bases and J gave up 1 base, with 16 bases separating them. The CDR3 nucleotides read TGTGCCACCACCGCGGACACGCAGAACACTGAAGCTTTCTTT. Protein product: CATTADTQNTEAFF.

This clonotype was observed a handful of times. As DNA, the CDR3 is TGTGCCAGCAGTTTCAGACTAGCGGGGCAAGAGACCCAGTACTTC. This encodes CASSFRLAGQETQYF. The chain is built from TRBV6-2 or TRBV6-3 and TRBJ2-5; 11 bases fit TRBD2. The germline CDR1 and CDR2 sequences are MNHEY and SVGEGT. J gave up 2 bases and V 4 bases, and 3 bases lay outside the gene matches. CDR3 length: 15 amino acids.

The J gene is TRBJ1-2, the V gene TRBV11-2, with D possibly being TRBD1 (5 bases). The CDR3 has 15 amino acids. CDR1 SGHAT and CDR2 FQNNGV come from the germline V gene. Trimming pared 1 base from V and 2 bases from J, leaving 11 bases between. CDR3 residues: CASSLVPGTNYGYTF. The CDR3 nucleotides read TGTGCCAGCAGCTTAGTACCGGGGACGAACTATGGCTACACCTTC. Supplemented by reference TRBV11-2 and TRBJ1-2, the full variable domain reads EAGVAQSPRYKIIEKRQSVAFWCNPISGHATLYWYQQILGQGPKLLIQFQNNGVVDDSQLPKDRFSAERLKGVDSTLKIQPAKLEDSAVYLCASSLVPGTNYGYTFGSGTRLTVV.

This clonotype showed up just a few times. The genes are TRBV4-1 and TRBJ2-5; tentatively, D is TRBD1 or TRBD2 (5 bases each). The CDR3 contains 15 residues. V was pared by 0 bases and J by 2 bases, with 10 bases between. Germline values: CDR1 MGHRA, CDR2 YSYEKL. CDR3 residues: CASSQDGTEQETQYF. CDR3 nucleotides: TGCGCCAGCAGCCAAGATGGGACGGAACAAGAGACCCAGTACTTC.

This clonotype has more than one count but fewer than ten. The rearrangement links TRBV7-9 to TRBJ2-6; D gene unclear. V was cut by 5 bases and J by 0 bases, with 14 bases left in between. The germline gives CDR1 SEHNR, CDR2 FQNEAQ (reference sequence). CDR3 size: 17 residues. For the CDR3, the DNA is TGTGCCAGCAGCGCTGCTCGGGCCCTCTCTGGGGCCAACGTCCTGACTTTC. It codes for CASSAARALSGANVLTF.

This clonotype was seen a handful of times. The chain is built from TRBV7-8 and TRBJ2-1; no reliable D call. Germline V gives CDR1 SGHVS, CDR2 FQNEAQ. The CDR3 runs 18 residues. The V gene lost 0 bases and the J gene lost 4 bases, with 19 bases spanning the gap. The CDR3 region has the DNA TGTGCCAGCAGCTTAGCGGACCCTAATACCATAGTTTACAATGAGCAGTTCTTC. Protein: CASSLADPNTIVYNEQFF.

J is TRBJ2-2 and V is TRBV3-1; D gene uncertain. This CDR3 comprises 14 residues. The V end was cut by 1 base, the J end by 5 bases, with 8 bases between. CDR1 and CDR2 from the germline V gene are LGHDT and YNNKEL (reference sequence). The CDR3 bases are TGTGCCAGCAGCCAAGGATCAGGAACCGGGGAGCTGTTTTTT. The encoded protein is CASSQGSGTGELFF.

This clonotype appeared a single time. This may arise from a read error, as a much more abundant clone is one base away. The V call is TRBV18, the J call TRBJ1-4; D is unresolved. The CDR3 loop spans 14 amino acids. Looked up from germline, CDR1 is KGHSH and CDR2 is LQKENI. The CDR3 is CASSPGATNEELFF. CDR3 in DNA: TGTGCCAGCTCACCGGGAGCAACTAATGAAGAACTGTTTTTT.

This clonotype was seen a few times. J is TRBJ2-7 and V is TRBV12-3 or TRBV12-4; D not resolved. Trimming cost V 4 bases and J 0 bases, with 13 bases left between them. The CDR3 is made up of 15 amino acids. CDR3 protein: CASSSETVSSYEQYF. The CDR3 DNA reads TGTGCCAGCAGTTCGGAGACGGTGAGCTCCTACGAGCAGTACTTC.

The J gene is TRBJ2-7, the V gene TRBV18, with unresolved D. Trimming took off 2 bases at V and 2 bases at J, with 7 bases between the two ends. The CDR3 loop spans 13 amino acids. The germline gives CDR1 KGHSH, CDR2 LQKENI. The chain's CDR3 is CASSPIGAYEQYF. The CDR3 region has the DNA TGTGCCAGCTCACCAATTGGTGCCTACGAGCAGTACTTC.

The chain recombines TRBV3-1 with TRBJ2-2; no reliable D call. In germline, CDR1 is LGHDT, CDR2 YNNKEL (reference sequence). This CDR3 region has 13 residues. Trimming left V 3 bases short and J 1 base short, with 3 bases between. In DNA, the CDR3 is TGTGCCAGCAGCCACAGGAACACCGGGGAGCTGTTTTTT. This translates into CASSHRNTGELFF.

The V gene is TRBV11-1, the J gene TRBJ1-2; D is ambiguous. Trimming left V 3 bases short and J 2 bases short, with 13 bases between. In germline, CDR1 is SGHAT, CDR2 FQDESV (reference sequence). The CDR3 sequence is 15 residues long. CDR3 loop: CASSLDGRGNYGYTF. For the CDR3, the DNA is TGTGCCAGCAGCTTGGACGGACGGGGAAACTATGGCTACACCTTC. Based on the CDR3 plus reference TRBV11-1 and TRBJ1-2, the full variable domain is EAEVAQSPRYKITEKSQAVAFWCDPISGHATLYWYRQILGQGPELLVQFQDESVVDDSQLPKDRFSAERLKGVDSTLKIQPAELGDSAMYLCASSLDGRGNYGYTFGSGTRLTVV.

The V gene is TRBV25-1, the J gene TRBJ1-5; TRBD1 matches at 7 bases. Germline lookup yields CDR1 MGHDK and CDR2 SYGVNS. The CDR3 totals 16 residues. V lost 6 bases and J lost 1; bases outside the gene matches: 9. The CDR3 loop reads CASSPPGQISNQPQHF. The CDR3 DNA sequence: TGTGCCAGCAGCCCTCCGGGACAGATAAGCAATCAGCCCCAGCATTTT.

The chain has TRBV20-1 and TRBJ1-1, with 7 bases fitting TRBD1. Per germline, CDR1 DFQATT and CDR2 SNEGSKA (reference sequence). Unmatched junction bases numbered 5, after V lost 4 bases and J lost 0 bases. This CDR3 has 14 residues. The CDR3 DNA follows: TGCAGTGCTACGGACAGGTCCATGAACACTGAAGCTTTCTTT. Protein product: CSATDRSMNTEAFF.

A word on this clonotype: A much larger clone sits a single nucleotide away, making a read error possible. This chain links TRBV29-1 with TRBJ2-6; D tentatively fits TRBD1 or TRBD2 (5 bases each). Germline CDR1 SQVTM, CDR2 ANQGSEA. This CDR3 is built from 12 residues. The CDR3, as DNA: TGCAGCGTACCTTCCGGGGCCAACGTCCTGATTTTC. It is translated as CSVPSGANVLIF.

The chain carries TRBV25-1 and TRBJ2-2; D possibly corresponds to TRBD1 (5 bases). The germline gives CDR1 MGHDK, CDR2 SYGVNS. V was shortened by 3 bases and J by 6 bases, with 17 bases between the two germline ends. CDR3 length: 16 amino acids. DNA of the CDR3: TGTGCCAGCAGTGATCTGGGTCAGGGCGATGCCGGGGAGCTGTTTTTT. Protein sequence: CASSDLGQGDAGELFF.

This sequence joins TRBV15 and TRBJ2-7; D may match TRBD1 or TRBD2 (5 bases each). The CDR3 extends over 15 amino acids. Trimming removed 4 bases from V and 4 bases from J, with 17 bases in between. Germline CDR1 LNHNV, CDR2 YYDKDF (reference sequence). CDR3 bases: TGTGCCACCAGCAAAAGCTACGGGGCACAATACGAGCAGTACTTC. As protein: CATSKSYGAQYEQYF.

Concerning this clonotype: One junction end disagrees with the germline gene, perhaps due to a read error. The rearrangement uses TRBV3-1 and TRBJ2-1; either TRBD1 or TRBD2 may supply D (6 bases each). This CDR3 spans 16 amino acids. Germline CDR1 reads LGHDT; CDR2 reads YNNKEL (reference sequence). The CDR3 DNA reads TGTGCTAGCAGCCAAGAGTTCGGGGGCCTCTACAATGAGCAGTTCTTC. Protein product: CASSQEFGGLYNEQFF.